This entry lists 13 T cell receptor beta chains sequenced from one sample in a study of T cells in localized non-small cell lung cancer. The protocol was immunoSEQ multiplex PCR, while the TCRdb copy is restricted to in-frame clones and leaves out a portion. In the table there are some 39,000 clones, 86% of which are singletons. Sequences were derived from peripheral blood mononuclear cells, sampled before any cancer treatment. All receptors come from a male donor at least 60 years old with stage II lung adenocarcinoma.

This clone showed up just once. V usage is TRBV5-1 and J usage is TRBJ2-3; no reliable D call. With 4 bases removed from V and 2 bases from J, the gap between germline ends came to 5 bases. Germline V lookup: CDR1 SGHRS, CDR2 YFSETQ. The CDR3 totals 12 residues. CDR3 coding DNA: TGCGCCAGCAGCGTCAACACAGATACGCAGTATTTT. It translates to CASSVNTDTQYF. Based on the CDR3 plus reference TRBV5-1 and TRBJ2-3, the full variable domain is KAGVTQTPRYLIKTRGQQVTLSCSPISGHRSVSWYQQTPGQGLQFLFEYFSETQRNKGNFPGRFSGRQFSNSRSEMNVSTLELGDSALYLCASSVNTDTQYFGPGTRLTVL.

CDR3: CASSLMGQGAGEQFF. CDR3 coding DNA: TGCGCCAGCAGCTTGATGGGACAGGGGGCGGGTGAGCAGTTCTTC. The chain uses TRBV5-1 and TRBJ2-1; 12 positions agree with TRBD1. CDR1 SGHRS and CDR2 YFSETQ come from the germline V gene. The V segment lost 1 base and the J segment 9 bases; nucleotides outside the gene matches: 5. CDR3 size: 15 residues. Based on the CDR3 plus reference TRBV5-1 and TRBJ2-1, the full variable domain is KAGVTQTPRYLIKTRGQQVTLSCSPISGHRSVSWYQQTPGQGLQFLFEYFSETQRNKGNFPGRFSGRQFSNSRSEMNVSTLELGDSALYLCASSLMGQGAGEQFFGPGTRLTVL.

The rearrangement links TRBV27 to TRBJ2-3; D not certain. The CDR3 totals 16 residues. Germline values: CDR1 MNHEY, CDR2 SMNVEV (reference sequence). V was shortened by 5 bases and J by 1 base, with 16 bases between the two germline ends. CDR3 DNA sequence: TGTGCCAGCAGTCCCTCTCTGGCTGGCGGCACAGATACGCAGTATTTT. Translating it yields CASSPSLAGGTDTQYF.

This sequence joins TRBV5-1 and TRBJ2-2; 7 bases are a match to TRBD1. The CDR3 loop spans 17 amino acids. CDR1 SGHRS and CDR2 YFSETQ come from the germline V gene. The trim removed 4 bases at V and 4 bases at J, leaving 13 bases unmatched. This CDR3 is CASSLPRGGVSTGELFF. Written as DNA, the CDR3 is TGCGCCAGCAGCCTCCCGAGAGGGGGCGTAAGCACCGGGGAGCTGTTTTTT.

The chain has TRBV5-1 and TRBJ2-3; D may match TRBD1 or TRBD2 (5 bases each). Germline V lookup: CDR1 SGHRS, CDR2 YFSETQ. The CDR3 is made up of 15 amino acids. V lost 3 bases and J lost 2, with 13 bases in between. The CDR3 protein is CASSWGTVATDTQYF. In DNA, the CDR3 is TGCGCCAGCAGCTGGGGGACGGTGGCCACAGATACGCAGTATTTT.

V usage is TRBV28 and J usage is TRBJ1-2, with D perhaps matching TRBD1 (5 bases). Germline CDR1 MDHEN, CDR2 SYDVKM. V was trimmed by 5 bases and J by 7 bases, leaving 14 bases between them. This CDR3 contains 13 residues. The CDR3 bases are TGTGCCAGCAGTCCCGGGGGAGGGGCTGGCTACACCTTC. This sequence encodes CASSPGGGAGYTF.

J is TRBJ1-1 and V is TRBV4-3; the D is unclear. The germline gives CDR1 LGHNA, CDR2 YSLEER. CDR3 length: 15 amino acids. With 0 bases removed from V and 4 bases from J, the gap between germline ends came to 12 bases. The CDR3 DNA follows: TGCGCCAGCAGCCAAGATAAGATGTGGGGCACTGAAGCTTTCTTT. Its protein is CASSQDKMWGTEAFF.

Points on this clone: The junction does not match germline at one end; this may be a read error. The chain employs TRBV6-6 and TRBJ2-7; tentative D call: TRBD1 (6 bases). Germline loops: CDR1 MNHNY, CDR2 SVGAGI (reference sequence). This CDR3 spans 11 amino acids. CDR3 DNA: TGTGCCAGCAGTTCCCGGGACATGCTGGGCTTC. Its protein is CASSSRDMLGF.

This chain joins TRBV20-1 and TRBJ2-7, with TRBD1 identical over 7 bases. The CDR3 is 11 residues long. Germline CDR1 reads DFQATT; CDR2 reads SNEGSKA (reference sequence). Unmatched junction bases numbered 3, after V lost 6 bases and J lost 4 bases. The CDR3 nucleotides read TGCAGTGCCGGGGACAGTTACGAGCAGTACTTC. This sequence encodes CSAGDSYEQYF.

The genes are TRBV5-4 and TRBJ1-1, with D perhaps matching TRBD1 (5 bases). The CDR3 contains 12 residues. The V end was cut by 3 bases, the J end by 5 bases, with 8 bases between. Per germline, CDR1 SGHNT and CDR2 YYREEE (reference sequence). The CDR3 sequence: CASSSGWTEAFF. For the CDR3, the DNA is TGTGCCAGCAGCTCAGGGTGGACTGAAGCTTTCTTT.

In its sample, this clone was seen a few times. The V call is TRBV27, the J call TRBJ1-2; no definite D call. V gave up 5 bases and J gave up 2 bases, with 18 bases separating them. Germline assignment: CDR1 MNHEY and CDR2 SMNVEV (reference sequence). The CDR3 loop spans 16 amino acids. The CDR3 DNA follows: TGTGCCAGCAGTCCCCGGACGGAGAAGGTAAACTATGGCTACACCTTC. Protein sequence: CASSPRTEKVNYGYTF.

CDR3 coding DNA: TGTGCCAGCTCACTTACCGGGACTAGCGGGACCTACGAGCAGTACTTC. As protein: CASSLTGTSGTYEQYF. The V call is TRBV18, the J call TRBJ2-7; 13 bases align to TRBD2. The CDR3 extends over 16 amino acids. The trim removed 4 bases at V and 2 bases at J, leaving 5 bases unmatched. Germline CDR1 is KGHSH and CDR2 is LQKENI. Drawing the rest from reference TRBV18 and TRBJ2-7, the complete variable domain is NAGVMQNPRHLVRRRGQEARLRCSPMKGHSHVYWYRQLPEEGLKFMVYLQKENIIDESGMPKERFSAEFPKEGPSILRIQQVVRGDSAAYFCASSLTGTSGTYEQYFGPGTRLTVT.

This clone has a single count. This chain connects TRBV7-9 to TRBJ1-2; maybe TRBD1 (5 bases). The length of the CDR3 is 14 residues. V gave up 4 bases and J gave up 6 bases, with 15 bases separating them. The germline gives CDR1 SEHNR, CDR2 FQNEAQ (reference sequence). Here the CDR3 reads CASSSLQVPNGYTF. DNA for the CDR3: TGTGCCAGCAGCTCCTTACAGGTCCCCAATGGCTACACCTTC. Variable domain in full (rest from reference TRBV7-9 and TRBJ1-2): DTGVSQNPRHKITKRGQNVTFRCDPISEHNRLYWYRQTLGQGPEFLTYFQNEAQLEKSRLLSDRFSAERPKGSFSTLEIQRTEQGDSAMYLCASSSLQVPNGYTFGSGTRLTVV.